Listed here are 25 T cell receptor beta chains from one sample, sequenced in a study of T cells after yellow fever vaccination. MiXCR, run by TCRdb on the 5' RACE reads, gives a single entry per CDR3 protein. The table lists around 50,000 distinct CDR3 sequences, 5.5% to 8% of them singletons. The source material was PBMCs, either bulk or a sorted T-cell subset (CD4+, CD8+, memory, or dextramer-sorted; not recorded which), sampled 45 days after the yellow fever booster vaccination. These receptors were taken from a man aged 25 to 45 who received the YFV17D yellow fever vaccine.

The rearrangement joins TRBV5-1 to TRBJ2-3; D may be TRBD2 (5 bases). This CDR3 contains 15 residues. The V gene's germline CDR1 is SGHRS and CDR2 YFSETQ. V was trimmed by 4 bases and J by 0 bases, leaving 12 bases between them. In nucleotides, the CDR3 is TGCGCCAGCAGCCAGGACTTTCCTAGCACAGATACGCAGTATTTT. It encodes CASSQDFPSTDTQYF.

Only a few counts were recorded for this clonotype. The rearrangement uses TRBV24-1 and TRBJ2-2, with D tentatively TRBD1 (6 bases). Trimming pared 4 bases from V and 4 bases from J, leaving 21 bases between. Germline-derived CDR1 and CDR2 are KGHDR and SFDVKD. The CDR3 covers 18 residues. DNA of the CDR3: TGTGCCACCAGTGACTCGACAGCGGCAGGGGTTGCCACCGGGGAGCTGTTTTTT. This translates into CATSDSTAAGVATGELFF.

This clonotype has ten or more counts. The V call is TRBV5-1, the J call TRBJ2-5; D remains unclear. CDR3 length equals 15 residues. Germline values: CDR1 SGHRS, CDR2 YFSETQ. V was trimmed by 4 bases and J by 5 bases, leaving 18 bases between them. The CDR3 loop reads CASSPDFLPRETQYF. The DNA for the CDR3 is TGCGCCAGCAGCCCCGATTTTCTCCCACGGGAGACCCAGTACTTC.

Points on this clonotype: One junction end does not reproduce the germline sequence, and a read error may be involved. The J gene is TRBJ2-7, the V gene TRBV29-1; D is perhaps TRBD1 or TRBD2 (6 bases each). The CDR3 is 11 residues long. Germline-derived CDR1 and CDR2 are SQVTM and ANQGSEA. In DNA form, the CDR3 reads TGCAGCGTTGAGGCGGAAGGGGGGCCACACTTC. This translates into CSVEAEGGPHF.

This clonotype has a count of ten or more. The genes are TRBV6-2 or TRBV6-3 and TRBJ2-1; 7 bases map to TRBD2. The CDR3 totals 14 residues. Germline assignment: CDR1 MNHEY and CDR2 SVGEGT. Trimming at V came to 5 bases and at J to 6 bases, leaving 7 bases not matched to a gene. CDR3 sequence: CASSTSGTLNEQFF. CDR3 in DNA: TGTGCCAGCAGTACGAGCGGGACCCTCAATGAGCAGTTCTTC.

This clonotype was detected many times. CDR3 residues: CGGPGRQPQHF. CDR3 bases: TGTGGAGGGCCGGGTAGGCAGCCCCAGCATTTT. The J gene is TRBJ1-5, the V gene TRBV7-4; D is undetermined. The germline V gene has CDR1 SGHVT and CDR2 SQSDAQ. CDR3 length: 11 residues.

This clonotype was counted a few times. CDR3 in amino acids: CASSLVLSRGDTQYF. The CDR3 region has the DNA TGTGCCAGCAGCTTAGTTCTGTCCAGGGGGGATACGCAGTATTTT. J is TRBJ2-3 and V is TRBV7-9; 7 bases line up with TRBD1. CDR1 is SEHNR and CDR2 is FQNEAQ in the germline V gene (reference sequence). This CDR3 has 15 amino acids. Trimming cost V 1 base and J 6 bases; bases outside gene matches: 7.

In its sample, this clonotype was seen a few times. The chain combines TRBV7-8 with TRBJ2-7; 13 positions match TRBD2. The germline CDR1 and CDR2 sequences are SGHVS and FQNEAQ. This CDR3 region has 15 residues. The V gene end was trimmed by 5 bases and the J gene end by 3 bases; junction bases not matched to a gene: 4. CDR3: CASSPTSGRLYEQYF. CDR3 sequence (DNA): TGTGCCAGCAGCCCGACTAGCGGGAGGCTCTACGAGCAGTACTTC.

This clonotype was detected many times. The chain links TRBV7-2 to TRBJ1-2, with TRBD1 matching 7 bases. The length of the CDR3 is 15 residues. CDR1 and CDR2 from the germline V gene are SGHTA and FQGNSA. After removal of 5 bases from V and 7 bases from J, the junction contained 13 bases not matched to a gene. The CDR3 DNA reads TGTGCCAGCAGCCCCCGGTCGCAGGGGGACGGTGGCTACACCTTC. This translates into CASSPRSQGDGGYTF.

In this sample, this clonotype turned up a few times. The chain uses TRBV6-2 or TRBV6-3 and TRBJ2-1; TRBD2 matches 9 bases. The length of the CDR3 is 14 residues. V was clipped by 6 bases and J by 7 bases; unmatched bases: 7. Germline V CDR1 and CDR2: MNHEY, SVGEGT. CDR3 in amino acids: CASSRGTSLNEQFF. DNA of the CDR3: TGTGCCAGCAGCCGAGGGACTAGCCTGAATGAGCAGTTCTTC.

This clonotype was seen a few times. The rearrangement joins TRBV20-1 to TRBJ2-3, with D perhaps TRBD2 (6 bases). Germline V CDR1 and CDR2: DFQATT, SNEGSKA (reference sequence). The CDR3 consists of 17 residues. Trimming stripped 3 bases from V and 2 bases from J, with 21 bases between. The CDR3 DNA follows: TGCAGTGCTAGCCCCCCCCTGTGGGCGGGGACCACAGATACGCAGTATTTT. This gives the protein CSASPPLWAGTTDTQYF.

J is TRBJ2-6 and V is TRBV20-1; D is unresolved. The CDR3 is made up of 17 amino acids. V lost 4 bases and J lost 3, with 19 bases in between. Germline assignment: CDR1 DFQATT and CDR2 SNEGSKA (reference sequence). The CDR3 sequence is CSATLPFTVHGANVLTF. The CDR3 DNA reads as TGCAGTGCTACGCTCCCCTTTACAGTGCATGGGGCCAACGTCCTGACTTTC.

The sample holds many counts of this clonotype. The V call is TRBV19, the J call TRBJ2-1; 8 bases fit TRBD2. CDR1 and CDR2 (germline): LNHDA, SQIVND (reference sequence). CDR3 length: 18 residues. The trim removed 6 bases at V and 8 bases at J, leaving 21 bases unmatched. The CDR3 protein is CASSHGPTGRGRVDEQFF. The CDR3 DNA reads TGTGCCAGTAGCCATGGTCCTACCGGGAGGGGGAGGGTGGATGAGCAGTTCTTC. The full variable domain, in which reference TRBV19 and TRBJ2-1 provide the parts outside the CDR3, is DGGITQSPKYLFRKEGQNVTLSCEQNLNHDAMYWYRQDPGQGLRLIYYSQIVNDFQKGDIAEGYSVSREKKESFPLTVTSAQKNPTAFYLCASSHGPTGRGRVDEQFFGPGTRLTVL.

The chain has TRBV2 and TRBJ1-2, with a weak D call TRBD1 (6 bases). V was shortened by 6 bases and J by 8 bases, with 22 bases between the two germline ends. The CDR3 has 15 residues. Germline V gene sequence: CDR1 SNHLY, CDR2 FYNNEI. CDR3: CASSQQGYGSNGYTF. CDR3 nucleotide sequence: TGTGCCAGCAGCCAACAGGGTTATGGGTCGAACGGCTACACCTTC.

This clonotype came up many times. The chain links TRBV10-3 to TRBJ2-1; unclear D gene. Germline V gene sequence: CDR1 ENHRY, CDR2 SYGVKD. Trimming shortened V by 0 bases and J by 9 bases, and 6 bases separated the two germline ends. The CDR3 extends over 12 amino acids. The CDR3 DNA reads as TGTGCCATCAGTGAGTCCTTCGGTGAGCAGTTCTTC. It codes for CAISESFGEQFF.

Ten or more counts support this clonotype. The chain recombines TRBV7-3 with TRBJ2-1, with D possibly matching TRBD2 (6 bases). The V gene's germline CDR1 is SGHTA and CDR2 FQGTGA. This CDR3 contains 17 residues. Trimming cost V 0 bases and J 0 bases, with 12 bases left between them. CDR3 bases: TGTGCCAGCAGCTTAACGTCGTCCGGGAGCTCCTACAATGAGCAGTTCTTC. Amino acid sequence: CASSLTSSGSSYNEQFF.

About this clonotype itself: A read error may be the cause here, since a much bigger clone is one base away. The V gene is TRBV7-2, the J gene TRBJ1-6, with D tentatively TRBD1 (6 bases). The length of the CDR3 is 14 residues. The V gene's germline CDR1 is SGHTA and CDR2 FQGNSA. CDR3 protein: CASSSRQENSHLHF. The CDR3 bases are TGTGCCAGCAGCTCAAGACAGGAGAATTCACACCTCCACTTT.

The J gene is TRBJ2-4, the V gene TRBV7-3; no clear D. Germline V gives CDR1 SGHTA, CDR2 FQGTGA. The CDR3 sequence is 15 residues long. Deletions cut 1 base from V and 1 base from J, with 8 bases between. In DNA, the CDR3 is TGTGCCAGCAGCTTAATAGCTGTTGCCAAAAACATTCAGTACTTC. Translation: CASSLIAVAKNIQYF.

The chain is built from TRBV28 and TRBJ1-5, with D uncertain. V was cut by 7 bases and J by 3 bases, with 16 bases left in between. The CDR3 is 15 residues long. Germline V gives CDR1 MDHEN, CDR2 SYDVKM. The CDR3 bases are TGTGCCAGCAACCGTCCCGGTGGGGACAATCAGCCCCAGCATTTT. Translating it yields CASNRPGGDNQPQHF.

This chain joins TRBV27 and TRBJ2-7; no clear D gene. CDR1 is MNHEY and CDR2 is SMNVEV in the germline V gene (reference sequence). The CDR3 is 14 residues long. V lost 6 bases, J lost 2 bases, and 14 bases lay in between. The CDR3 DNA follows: TGTGCCAGCAGAACGAGGCCCGGCCCCTACGAGCAGTACTTC. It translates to CASRTRPGPYEQYF.

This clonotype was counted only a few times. CDR3 region: CSARRGRAGGEQFF. The DNA for the CDR3 is TGCAGTGCTAGACGTGGGAGGGCCGGGGGGGAGCAGTTCTTC. The chain is built from TRBV20-1 and TRBJ2-1; 7 nucleotides agree with TRBD2. The trim removed 2 bases at V and 10 bases at J, leaving 11 bases unmatched. There are 14 residues in the CDR3. The germline V gene encodes CDR1 DFQATT and CDR2 SNEGSKA (reference sequence).

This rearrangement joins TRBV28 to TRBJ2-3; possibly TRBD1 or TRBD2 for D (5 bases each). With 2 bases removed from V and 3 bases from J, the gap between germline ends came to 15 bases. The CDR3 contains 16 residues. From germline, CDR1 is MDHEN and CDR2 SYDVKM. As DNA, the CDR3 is TGTGCCAGCAGTTTAAAAGGGGCCAGACTAACAGATACGCAGTATTTT. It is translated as CASSLKGARLTDTQYF.

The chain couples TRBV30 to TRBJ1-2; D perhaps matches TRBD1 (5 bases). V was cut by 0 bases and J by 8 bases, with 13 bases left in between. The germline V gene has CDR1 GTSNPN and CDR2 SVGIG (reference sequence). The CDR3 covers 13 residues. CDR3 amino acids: CAWSVYGAWGYTF. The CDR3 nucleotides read TGTGCCTGGAGTGTATATGGGGCCTGGGGCTACACCTTC.

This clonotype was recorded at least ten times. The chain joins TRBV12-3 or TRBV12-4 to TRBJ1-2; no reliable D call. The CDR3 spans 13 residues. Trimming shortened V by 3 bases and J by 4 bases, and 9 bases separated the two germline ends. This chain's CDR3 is CASSFRPSYGYTF. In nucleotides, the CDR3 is TGTGCCAGCAGTTTTCGGCCCTCCTATGGCTACACCTTC.

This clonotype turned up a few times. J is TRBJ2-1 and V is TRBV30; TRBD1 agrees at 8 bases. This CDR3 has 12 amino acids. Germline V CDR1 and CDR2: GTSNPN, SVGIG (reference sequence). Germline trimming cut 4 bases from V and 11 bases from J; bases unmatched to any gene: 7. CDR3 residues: CAWNPGQGKQFF. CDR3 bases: TGTGCCTGGAATCCCGGACAGGGAAAGCAGTTCTTC.